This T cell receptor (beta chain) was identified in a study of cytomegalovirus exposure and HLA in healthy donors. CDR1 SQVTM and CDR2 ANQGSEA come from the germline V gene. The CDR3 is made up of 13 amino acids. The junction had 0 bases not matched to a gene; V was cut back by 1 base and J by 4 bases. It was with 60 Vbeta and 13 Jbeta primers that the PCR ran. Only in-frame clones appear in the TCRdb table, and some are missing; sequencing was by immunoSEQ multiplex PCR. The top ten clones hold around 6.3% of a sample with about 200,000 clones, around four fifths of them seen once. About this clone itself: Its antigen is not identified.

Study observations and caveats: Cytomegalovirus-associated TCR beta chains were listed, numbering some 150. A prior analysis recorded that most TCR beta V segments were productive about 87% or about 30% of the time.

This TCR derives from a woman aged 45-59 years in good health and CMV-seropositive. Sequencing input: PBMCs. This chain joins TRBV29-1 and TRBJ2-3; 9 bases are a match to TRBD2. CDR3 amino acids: CSVEGGGADTQYF. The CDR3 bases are TGCAGCGTTGAAGGCGGGGGGGCAGATACGCAGTATTTT.